A selection of T cell receptor beta chains follows, all from one sample in a study of vaccination and CD4 T cells after COVID-19. Their target antigens are unknown. TCRdb called the PCR reads again in MiXCR, with one record for every CDR3 protein. The sample consists of 10,000 or so distinct CDR3 sequences, roughly half of them appearing once. Sequenced sample: CD4+ T cells from blood, cultured in vitro. The receptors were sampled from a human donor who had recovered from COVID-19. Both conserved end residues are part of each CDR3. Fields, in order: V gene, J gene, clone size, D gene, CDR3 protein, CDR3 DNA. D genes are given only for firm matches. Part of the rows lack a size; the others show once, few, many or a class for expanded clones.

TRBV19	TRBJ1-2	few	TRBD1	CASSMNRGHGYTF	TGTGCCAGTAGTATGAACAGGGGGCATGGCTACACCTTC
TRBV25-1	TRBJ2-2	NA	NA	CANMTETGELFF	TGTGCCAACATGACTGAGACCGGGGAGCTGTTTTTT
TRBV9	TRBJ1-1	NA	NA	CDTRRDTDTEAFF	TGTGACACGCGACGTGACACGGACACTGAAGCTTTCTTT
TRBV20-1	TRBJ2-1	NA	TRBD2	CSAGTSGRALYNEQFF	TGCAGTGCCGGGACTAGCGGGCGAGCCCTTTACAATGAGCAGTTCTTC
TRBV12-1	TRBJ2-7	NA	NA	CASTWGGLVTYEQYF	TGTGCCAGCACCTGGGGGGGACTAGTTACCTACGAGCAGTACTTC
TRBV19	TRBJ2-5	NA	NA	CASSSTGTTQETQYF	TGTGCCAGTAGTTCGACAGGGACTACCCAAGAGACCCAGTACTTC
TRBV19	TRBJ2-5	NA	NA	CASSTQGGTPQETQYF	TGTGCCAGTAGTACACAGGGGGGGACCCCCCAAGAGACCCAGTACTTC
TRBV5-1	TRBJ1-2	NA	TRBD1	CASSSGTGANYGYTF	TGCGCCAGCAGCAGCGGGACAGGCGCTAACTATGGCTACACCTTC
TRBV6-2/TRBV6-3	TRBJ1-6	NA	NA	CASSYGNSPLHF	TGTGCCAGCAGTTACGGGAATTCACCCCTCCACTTT
TRBV7-2	TRBJ1-2	NA	NA	CASGLLNYGYTF	TGTGCCAGCGGACTCCTTAACTATGGCTACACCTTC
TRBV28	TRBJ1-2	NA	NA	CASSFFTTGSHGYTF	TGTGCCAGCAGTTTCTTCACAACAGGTTCACATGGCTACACCTTC
TRBV12-3/TRBV12-4	TRBJ1-2	NA	TRBD1	CASTMRDRANGYTF	TGTGCCAGCACCATGCGGGACAGGGCTAATGGCTACACCTTC
TRBV7-2	TRBJ2-3	NA	TRBD2	CASSLEPLAGGVGGTQYF	TGTGCCAGCAGCTTAGAACCACTAGCGGGGGGAGTAGGCGGGACGCAGTATTTT
TRBV20-1	TRBJ2-3	NA	NA	CSANDLGDTQYF	TGCAGTGCTAACGACCTCGGAGATACGCAGTATTTT
TRBV15	TRBJ2-5	few	NA	CATADQLQETQYF	TGTGCCACGGCGGACCAACTCCAAGAGACCCAGTACTTC
TRBV12-3/TRBV12-4	TRBJ1-2	NA	NA	CASSLKGIYGYTF	TGTGCCAGCAGTTTGAAGGGGATCTATGGCTACACCTTC
TRBV29-1	TRBJ1-1	NA	TRBD1	CSVEGGDRDTEAFF	TGCAGCGTTGAAGGGGGAGACAGGGACACTGAAGCTTTCTTT
TRBV12-3/TRBV12-4	TRBJ1-1	NA	TRBD1	CASLRTGTAEAFF	TGTGCCAGCCTGAGGACAGGGACGGCTGAAGCTTTCTTT
TRBV27	TRBJ1-1	NA	NA	CASSFVLNRVNTEAFF	TGTGCCAGCAGTTTTGTTCTGAACAGAGTGAACACTGAAGCTTTCTTT
TRBV20-1	TRBJ1-2	NA	TRBD1	CSARQVNRGKANYGYTF	TGCAGTGCTAGGCAGGTCAACAGGGGGAAAGCTAACTATGGCTACACCTTC
TRBV6-1	TRBJ2-7	NA	TRBD1	CASGDRPPYEQYF	TGTGCCAGCGGGGACAGGCCCCCCTACGAGCAGTACTTC
TRBV20-1	TRBJ2-7	few	NA	CSARLPGAGSYEQYF	TGCAGTGCTAGACTTCCGGGGGCTGGGTCCTACGAGCAGTACTTC
TRBV20-1	TRBJ2-1	NA	NA	CSARSPQSRAPTRDEQFF	TGCAGTGCTAGATCGCCCCAATCCCGGGCCCCAACGAGGGATGAGCAGTTCTTC
TRBV11-2	TRBJ2-5	NA	TRBD1	CASSTGQWETQYF	TGTGCCAGCAGCACGGGACAGTGGGAGACCCAGTACTTC
TRBV24-1	TRBJ2-5	NA	TRBD2	CATSDWSSGAQETQYF	TGTGCCACCAGTGATTGGTCTAGCGGGGCCCAAGAGACCCAGTACTTC
TRBV7-7	TRBJ2-2	NA	TRBD1	CASGKGASGELFF	TGTGCCAGTGGAAAGGGGGCATCCGGGGAGCTGTTTTTT
TRBV20-1	TRBJ2-7	once	TRBD1	CSAIRDRASYEQYF	TGCAGTGCTATCCGGGACAGGGCCTCCTACGAGCAGTACTTC
TRBV30	TRBJ1-2	few	NA	CAWSVQGRANYGYTF	TGTGCCTGGAGTGTACAAGGCAGGGCTAACTATGGCTACACCTTC
TRBV29-1	TRBJ2-7	NA	NA	CSVVQRGGAFYEQYF	TGCAGCGTAGTCCAAAGGGGGGGGGCCTTCTACGAGCAGTACTTC
TRBV6-2/TRBV6-3	TRBJ2-6	NA	NA	CASSYRMGNTGANVLTF	TGTGCCAGCAGTTACAGGATGGGGAATACAGGGGCCAACGTCCTGACTTTC
TRBV12-3/TRBV12-4	TRBJ2-7	NA	TRBD2	CASRLAGRFYEQYF	TGTGCCAGCAGACTAGCGGGACGGTTTTACGAGCAGTACTTC
TRBV6-2/TRBV6-3	TRBJ1-5	NA	TRBD1	CASSEYGQGMGNQPQHF	TGTGCCAGCAGTGAATACGGACAGGGGATGGGCAATCAGCCCCAGCATTTT
TRBV27	TRBJ1-4	NA	TRBD1	CASSWDRGNEKLFF	TGTGCCAGCAGTTGGGACAGGGGAAATGAAAAACTGTTTTTT
TRBV7-3	TRBJ2-1	once	NA	CASSPQGGTYNEQFF	TGTGCCAGCAGCCCGCAGGGAGGCACCTACAATGAGCAGTTCTTC
TRBV20-1	TRBJ2-2	NA	TRBD1	CSAHRDRGDTGELFF	TGCAGTGCTCACCGGGACAGGGGGGACACCGGGGAGCTGTTTTTT
TRBV24-1	TRBJ2-1	NA	NA	CATRGTGETGYNEQFF	TGTGCCACCAGAGGGACCGGGGAGACGGGCTACAATGAGCAGTTCTTC
TRBV7-9	TRBJ1-6	large	NA	CASSLNAEYNSPLHF	TGTGCCAGCAGCTTAAACGCCGAGTATAATTCACCCCTCCACTTT
TRBV20-1	TRBJ2-2	NA	TRBD2	CSARDSSGGATSTGELFF	TGCAGTGCTAGAGATTCCAGCGGGGGGGCCACGAGCACCGGGGAGCTGTTTTTT
TRBV7-2	TRBJ2-1	NA	NA	CASSSTIYYNEQFF	TGTGCCAGCAGCTCAACGATCTACTACAATGAGCAGTTCTTC
TRBV27	TRBJ1-6	few	TRBD1	CASSLGQVNSPLHF	TGTGCCAGCAGTTTGGGACAGGTTAATTCACCCCTCCACTTT
TRBV27	TRBJ1-3	few	NA	CASSLSQATSGNTIYF	TGTGCCAGCAGTTTAAGCCAGGCTACCTCTGGAAACACCATATATTTT
TRBV6-1	TRBJ1-6	few	TRBD1	CASSDDHRGRNSPLHF	TGTGCCAGCAGTGACGACCACAGGGGGCGGAATTCACCCCTCCACTTT
TRBV24-1	TRBJ2-2	few	TRBD1	CATSEGGTGRTGELFF	TGTGCCACCAGTGAAGGCGGGACAGGGCGAACCGGGGAGCTGTTTTTT
TRBV6-5	TRBJ2-3	once	TRBD1	CASSYGTGARHTDTQYF	TGTGCCAGCAGTTACGGGACAGGCGCGCGACACACAGATACGCAGTATTTT
TRBV12-3/TRBV12-4	TRBJ1-2	NA	NA	CASSRGYGYTF	TGTGCCAGCAGCAGGGGCTATGGCTACACCTTC
TRBV27	TRBJ2-2	few	TRBD1	CASSERDRGLPGELFF	TGTGCCAGCAGTGAAAGGGACAGGGGTCTACCCGGGGAGCTGTTTTTT
TRBV20-1	TRBJ2-3	few	NA	CSASGGTTDTQYF	TGCAGTGCTTCGGGGGGCACCACAGATACGCAGTATTTT
TRBV19	TRBJ2-2	NA	TRBD2	CASSILAGSTGELFF	TGTGCCAGTAGTATATTAGCGGGAAGCACCGGGGAGCTGTTTTTT
TRBV20-1	TRBJ1-1	NA	NA	CSASDSLNTEAFF	TGCAGTGCGTCTGACAGCTTGAACACTGAAGCTTTCTTT
TRBV20-1	TRBJ1-6	few	NA	CSARQGLVLSTLHF	TGCAGTGCTAGGCAGGGCCTGGTTCTCAGCACCCTCCACTTT
TRBV20-1	TRBJ2-5	NA	TRBD2	CSASPSGVETQYF	TGCAGTGCTAGTCCTAGCGGGGTAGAGACCCAGTACTTC
TRBV7-2	TRBJ1-2	NA	TRBD1	CASTDLTGRVGYTF	TGTGCCAGCACCGACTTGACAGGGAGAGTTGGCTACACCTTC
TRBV24-1	TRBJ2-2	NA	TRBD1	CATRGQGIGELFF	TGTGCCACCAGGGGACAGGGAATCGGGGAGCTGTTTTTT
TRBV6-5	TRBJ2-7	NA	NA	CASSYRGSPYEQYF	TGTGCCAGCAGTTACAGAGGGAGCCCCTACGAGCAGTACTTC
TRBV30	TRBJ1-2	NA	TRBD1	CAWNPGTGGYTF	TGTGCCTGGAATCCCGGGACAGGAGGCTACACCTTC
TRBV7-2	TRBJ2-1	NA	NA	CAGSLRTFEGGYSEQFF	TGTGCCGGCAGCTTAAGGACCTTTGAGGGGGGGTATAGTGAGCAGTTCTTC